This T cell receptor beta chain was profiled in a study of shared clonotypes between healthy human individuals. Clones were read by immunoSEQ multiplex PCR, and TCRdb kept only the in-frame ones, dropping some. Found here are under 650,000 clones, around 96% of them singletons; the top ten hold about 0.054%. Germline loops: CDR1 ENHRY, CDR2 SYGVKD. There are 14 residues in the CDR3. The J segment lost 0 bases and the V segment lost 5 bases, leaving 3 bases of the junction unmatched. This clonotype originated in a woman aged 25-40 years in good health. The material sequenced was naive CD4+ T cells sorted from blood. Subset noted: CD45RA+ positively selected. This rearrangement joins TRBV10-3 to TRBJ1-1; TRBD1 aligns across 7 bases. CDR3 amino acids: CAISWDSLNTEAFF. CDR3 bases: TGTGCCATCAGTTGGGACAGTCTGAACACTGAAGCTTTCTTT.